Shown below are 14 T cell receptor beta chains from a single sample sequenced in a study of blood T cells in healthy people across ages. It was with a sample-barcoded 5' primer and a J-beta primer mix that a second PCR of roughly 7 to 12 cycles was run. TCRdb itself ran the 5' RACE reads through MiXCR, one entry per CDR3 protein. The sample lists fewer than 600,000 distinct CDR3 sequences, roughly a quarter occurring once. This sample also appeared in a second study, on T cells of mothers and their children.

The material sequenced was blood. The receptors were sampled from a boy younger than 10 in good health.

The chain links TRBV11-2 to TRBJ2-7; TRBD2 matches 7 bases. The J call may be mistaken, given a closer DNA end match to TRBJ2-1. Per the germline V gene, CDR1 is SGHAT and CDR2 is FQNNGV. CDR3 size: 17 residues. As DNA, the CDR3 is TGTGCCAGCACCTTCCGCTTTCTGGCTAGCGGTTACAATGAGCAGTTCTTC. This encodes CASTFRFLASGYNEQFF.

The chain has TRBV6-2 or TRBV6-3 and TRBJ2-1, with D perhaps being TRBD1 or TRBD2 (5 bases each). The CDR3 runs 19 residues. The ends were cut back, 2 bases at V and 0 bases at J, with 20 bases in the middle. Germline CDR1 and CDR2: MNHEY and SVGEGT. DNA of the CDR3: TGTGCCAGCAGTTACATCCCCGGGACGGTCCTGGGCTCCTACAATGAGCAGTTCTTC. Translating it yields CASSYIPGTVLGSYNEQFF.

The J gene is TRBJ1-6, the V gene TRBV19; D remains unclear. This CDR3 region has 16 residues. The V end was cut by 11 bases, the J end by 10 bases, with 27 bases between. From germline, CDR1 is LNHDA and CDR2 SQIVND (reference sequence). CDR3 protein: CASRVGPQGVGSPLHF. CDR3 nucleotide sequence: TGTGCCTCCCGTGTAGGGCCGCAAGGCGTGGGCTCACCCCTCCACTTT.

The rearrangement links TRBV6-5 to TRBJ1-5; D is perhaps TRBD1 (6 bases). CDR3 length equals 14 residues. The V end lost 4 bases, the J end lost 4 bases, and 11 bases lay between the germline ends. Germline V gene lookup returns CDR1 MNHEY and CDR2 SVGAGI. This chain's CDR3 is CASSSGQLNQPQHF. Written as DNA, the CDR3 is TGTGCCAGCAGTTCTGGACAGTTAAATCAGCCCCAGCATTTT.

The V and J genes are TRBV30 and TRBJ2-5; D is possibly TRBD1 (6 bases). Germline V CDR1 and CDR2: GTSNPN, SVGIG (reference sequence). The CDR3 runs to 14 residues. The V end was cut by 5 bases, the J end by 4 bases, with 17 bases between. The DNA of the CDR3 is TGTGCCTGGGGACGGTCACAGGGTGGAGAGACCCAGTACTTC. Translation: CAWGRSQGGETQYF.

This clonotype turned up a few times. Here the CDR3 DNA reads TGTGCCAGCAGCAATCTAGCGGGCCGGAGCTCCTACAATGAGCAGTTCTTC. As protein: CASSNLAGRSSYNEQFF. The chain employs TRBV14 and TRBJ2-1; TRBD2 matches at 8 bases. Germline V gene lookup returns CDR1 SGHDN and CDR2 FVKESK. Trimming cost V 5 bases and J 0 bases; bases outside gene matches: 9. This CDR3 comprises 17 residues.

The V and J genes are TRBV14 and TRBJ2-7, with a possible D match to TRBD1 (5 bases). The V gene's germline CDR1 is SGHDN and CDR2 FVKESK. The CDR3 totals 14 residues. V lost 1 base, J lost 6 bases, and 13 bases lay in between. The CDR3: CASSQGLRVPEQYF. CDR3 DNA sequence: TGTGCCAGCAGCCAAGGTCTCAGGGTACCCGAGCAGTACTTC. Based on the CDR3 plus reference TRBV14 and TRBJ2-7, the full variable domain is EAGVTQFPSHSVIEKGQTVTLRCDPISGHDNLYWYRRVMGKEIKFLLHFVKESKQDESGMPNNRFLAERTGGTYSTLKVQPAELEDSGVYFCASSQGLRVPEQYFGPGTRLTVT.

The V and J genes are TRBV7-2 and TRBJ2-7; D assignment may be TRBD1 or TRBD2 (5 bases each). Trimming stripped 5 bases from V and 3 bases from J, with 14 bases between. CDR1 is SGHTA and CDR2 is FQGNSA in the germline V gene. The CDR3 contains 14 residues. The CDR3 spells CASSPRDVLYEQYF. The CDR3 DNA reads as TGTGCCAGCAGCCCCCGGGACGTCCTCTACGAGCAGTACTTC.

This clonotype was picked up a small number of times. The chain uses TRBV5-1 and TRBJ2-3; the D is unclear. V was cut by 4 bases and J by 4 bases, with 16 bases left in between. CDR1 and CDR2 from the germline V gene are SGHRS and YFSETQ. CDR3 length: 15 residues. As DNA, the CDR3 is TGCGCCAGCAGCCGACTGCCCTTTCCCCCAGATACGCAGTATTTT. This gives the protein CASSRLPFPPDTQYF.

The V call is TRBV3-1, the J call TRBJ2-6; D perhaps matches TRBD2 (6 bases). This CDR3 is 16 amino acids long. Trimming stripped 5 bases from V and 2 bases from J, with 13 bases between. Germline V gene lookup returns CDR1 LGHDT and CDR2 YNNKEL (reference sequence). CDR3 sequence (DNA): TGTGCCAGCAGCACCCGGGACTTCACTGGGGCCAACGTCCTGACTTTC. As protein: CASSTRDFTGANVLTF. The variable domain in full, completed from reference TRBV3-1 and TRBJ2-6, reads DTAVSQTPKYLVTQMGNDKSIKCEQNLGHDTMYWYKQDSKKFLKIMFSYNNKELIINETVPNRFSPKSPDKAHLNLHINSLELGDSAVYFCASSTRDFTGANVLTFGAGSRLTVL.

The V and J genes are TRBV13 and TRBJ1-2; the D gene is possibly TRBD1 (5 bases). Trimming left V 3 bases short and J 3 bases short, with 11 bases between. This CDR3 comprises 14 residues. Germline assignment: CDR1 PRHDT and CDR2 FYEKMQ (reference sequence). DNA of the CDR3: TGTGCCAGCAGCTTCCAGGGAAGTGACTATGGCTACACCTTC. Translation gives CASSFQGSDYGYTF.

This clonotype has more than one count but fewer than ten. The chain joins TRBV20-1 to TRBJ2-5, with a weak D call TRBD1 (5 bases). V lost 0 bases and J 5 bases, leaving 13 bases between the germline ends. CDR1 and CDR2 (germline): DFQATT, SNEGSKA (reference sequence). The CDR3 runs 14 residues. In DNA, the CDR3 is TGCAGTGCTAGAGATGACCAGGGATGGGAGACCCAGTACTTC. Amino acid sequence: CSARDDQGWETQYF.

The chain carries TRBV5-1 and TRBJ2-5; D is perhaps TRBD1 (6 bases). V gave up 2 bases and J gave up 2 bases, with 13 bases separating them. Germline values: CDR1 SGHRS, CDR2 YFSETQ. CDR3 size: 15 residues. The CDR3, as DNA: TGCGCCAGCAGCTTTCCTGACAGGACGCAAGAGACCCAGTACTTC. It codes for CASSFPDRTQETQYF.

The rearrangement joins TRBV6-5 to TRBJ1-1; 10 bases map to TRBD1. Germline lookup yields CDR1 MNHEY and CDR2 SVGAGI. The length of the CDR3 is 14 residues. The trim removed 7 bases at V and 3 bases at J, leaving 5 bases unmatched. For the CDR3, the DNA is TGTGCCAGCACCAGACAGGGGGCGGACACTGAAGCTTTCTTT. Its protein is CASTRQGADTEAFF.